This is a list of T cell receptor beta chains from one sample in a study of T cells in Graves' hyperthyroidism and ophthalmopathy. TCRdb re-called the multiplex PCR reads through MiXCR, storing one row per CDR3 protein. The sample holds 450,000 to 650,000 distinct CDR3 sequences, approximately 15% seen once. What was sequenced was blood. The receptor set was obtained from a woman between 18 and 29 years old with Graves' ophthalmopathy. The CDR3 runs from the conserved cysteine through the conserved F or W. The D gene is left open where the match is weak. The listing skips clone size in some rows; elsewhere it reads once, few, many or a size class.

V: TRBV19
size: NA
D: NA
J: TRBJ2-6
CDR3: CASSIQGSGGANVLTF
DNA: TGTGCCAGTAGTATACAGGGAAGCGGTGGGGCCAACGTCCTGACTTTC

V: TRBV20-1
size: many
D: NA
J: TRBJ2-2
CDR3: CSARRLGNTGELFF
DNA: TGCAGTGCTAGGAGGTTGGGAAACACCGGGGAGCTGTTTTTT

V: TRBV12-3/TRBV12-4
size: many
D: TRBD1
J: TRBJ1-1
CDR3: CASRGGQGSGHTEAFF
DNA: TGTGCCAGCAGGGGAGGACAGGGCTCGGGCCACACTGAAGCTTTCTTT

V: TRBV7-9
size: many
D: NA
J: TRBJ1-1
CDR3: CASSLPAPEAFF
DNA: TGTGCCAGCAGCTTACCGGCACCTGAAGCTTTCTTT

V: TRBV4-3
size: many
D: TRBD1
J: TRBJ1-1
CDR3: CASSPQTGGIREAFF
DNA: TGCGCCAGCAGCCCCCAGACAGGGGGGATACGGGAAGCTTTCTTT

V: TRBV27
size: many
D: NA
J: TRBJ2-7
CDR3: CATAWGHQGYEQYF
DNA: TGTGCCACCGCCTGGGGACACCAGGGTTACGAGCAGTACTTC

V: TRBV5-1
size: many
D: TRBD1
J: TRBJ2-7
CDR3: CASSLPRRPGQGSYEQYF
DNA: TGCGCCAGCAGCTTACCACGTAGGCCGGGACAGGGGAGCTACGAGCAGTACTTC

V: TRBV10-3
size: NA
D: TRBD1
J: TRBJ1-5
CDR3: CAISDSDRGNQLQHF
DNA: TGTGCCATCAGTGACTCTGACAGGGGCAATCAGCTCCAGCATTTT

V: TRBV24-1
size: once
D: NA
J: TRBJ2-4
CDR3: CADRASPRLPLAKNIQYF
DNA: TGTGCTGATAGGGCATCCCCAAGGCTCCCCTTAGCCAAAAACATTCAGTACTTC

V: TRBV6-1
size: few
D: TRBD1
J: TRBJ2-2
CDR3: CASSSYRTLRDSPLWKLFF
DNA: TGTGCCAGCAGTTCCTATAGGACTCTCCGGGACAGCCCCCTTTGGAAGCTGTTTTTT

V: TRBV20-1
size: many
D: NA
J: TRBJ2-7
CDR3: CSVPGRFSYEQYF
DNA: TGCAGTGTCCCAGGGCGTTTCTCCTACGAGCAGTACTTC

V: TRBV24-1
size: few
D: NA
J: TRBJ2-7
CDR3: CATSEGFSYEQYF
DNA: TGTGCCACCAGTGAGGGATTCTCCTACGAGCAGTACTTC

V: TRBV29-1
size: many
D: NA
J: TRBJ1-2
CDR3: CSVEARNANYGYTF
DNA: TGCAGCGTTGAGGCAAGAAACGCTAACTATGGCTACACCTTC

V: TRBV3-1
size: few
D: TRBD2
J: TRBJ2-7
CDR3: CASSFGVIWREGRSYEQYF
DNA: TGTGCCAGCAGCTTCGGGGTTATATGGCGGGAGGGCCGCTCCTACGAGCAGTACTTC

V: TRBV6-2/TRBV6-3
size: NA
D: TRBD2
J: TRBJ2-7
CDR3: CASSYSLGGISYEQYF
DNA: TGTGCCAGCAGTTACTCGCTCGGGGGGATCTCCTACGAGCAGTACTTC

V: TRBV6-1
size: few
D: NA
J: TRBJ2-7
CDR3: CASQPAFPYEQYF
DNA: TGTGCCAGTCAGCCGGCCTTCCCCTACGAGCAGTACTTC

V: TRBV25-1
size: NA
D: NA
J: TRBJ2-7
CDR3: CASTPDRGVRDEQYF
DNA: TGTGCCAGCACCCCAGACCGCGGGGTCCGGGACGAGCAGTACTTC

V: TRBV19
size: once
D: NA
J: TRBJ1-1
CDR3: CASSASVNTEALF
DNA: TGTGCCAGTAGTGCCTCAGTGAACACTGAAGCTTTGTTT

V: TRBV11-3
size: many
D: NA
J: TRBJ2-1
CDR3: CASSLYGYHAGEQFF
DNA: TGTGCCAGCAGCTTATACGGCTACCACGCCGGTGAGCAGTTCTTC

V: TRBV20-1
size: many
D: TRBD2
J: TRBJ2-2
CDR3: CSARREGANTGELFF
DNA: TGCAGTGCTAGACGGGAGGGGGCGAACACCGGGGAGCTGTTTTTT

V: TRBV27
size: many
D: NA
J: TRBJ2-7
CDR3: CASSQGRPYEQYF
DNA: TGTGCCAGCAGTCAGGGTCGACCCTACGAGCAGTACTTC

V: TRBV24-1
size: many
D: TRBD1
J: TRBJ2-1
CDR3: CATSRGPSSYNEQFF
DNA: TGTGCCACCTCCAGGGGGCCAAGCTCCTACAATGAGCAGTTCTTC

V: TRBV20-1
size: many
D: TRBD2
J: TRBJ2-3
CDR3: CSALTSGTTDTQYF
DNA: TGCAGTGCTCTGACTAGCGGGACGACAGATACGCAGTATTTT

V: TRBV20-1
size: NA
D: TRBD1
J: TRBJ1-1
CDR3: CHTDRGSRGTEAFF
DNA: TGCCATACCGACAGGGGAAGTAGAGGCACTGAAGCTTTCTTT

V: TRBV12-5
size: many
D: NA
J: TRBJ2-7
CDR3: CATKSGQLSYEQYF
DNA: TGTGCTACCAAATCGGGGCAGCTATCCTACGAGCAGTACTTC

V: TRBV6-1
size: NA
D: NA
J: TRBJ2-6
CDR3: CASSRGQFSSGANVLTF
DNA: TGTGCCAGCAGTCGAGGACAGTTTTCCTCTGGGGCCAACGTCCTGACTTTC

V: TRBV5-1
size: few
D: TRBD2
J: TRBJ2-3
CDR3: CASSPPGGISDTQYF
DNA: TGCGCCAGCAGCCCTCCGGGGGGAATTTCGGATACGCAGTATTTT

V: TRBV7-6
size: few
D: TRBD2
J: TRBJ2-1
CDR3: CASSLAGGPLNEQFF
DNA: TGTGCCAGCAGCTTAGCGGGAGGGCCACTTAATGAGCAGTTCTTC

V: TRBV7-3
size: few
D: TRBD1
J: TRBJ2-5
CDR3: CASSLGTVDQETQYF
DNA: TGTGCCAGCAGCTTGGGGACAGTGGACCAAGAGACCCAGTACTTC

V: TRBV24-1
size: many
D: NA
J: TRBJ1-2
CDR3: CATSDSRTPQGYGYTF
DNA: TGTGCCACCAGTGATTCTAGGACACCCCAGGGCTATGGCTACACCTTC

V: TRBV19
size: few
D: TRBD1
J: TRBJ1-1
CDR3: CASSKRQGNEAFF
DNA: TGTGCCAGTAGCAAAAGACAGGGGAATGAAGCTTTCTTT

V: TRBV27
size: many
D: TRBD1
J: TRBJ2-3
CDR3: CASSLVQGGDTQYF
DNA: TGTGCCAGCAGTTTAGTACAGGGGGGAGATACGCAGTATTTT

V: TRBV7-9
size: many
D: NA
J: TRBJ2-7
CDR3: CASSLVSRTEPQQYF
DNA: TGTGCCAGCAGCTTAGTCTCACGGACCGAGCCCCAGCAGTACTTC

V: TRBV30
size: many
D: NA
J: TRBJ1-1
CDR3: CAWSLDTEAFF
DNA: TGTGCCTGGAGTCTGGACACTGAAGCTTTCTTT

V: TRBV6-5
size: few
D: NA
J: TRBJ1-4
CDR3: CASSYEGVVTNEKLFF
DNA: TGTGCCAGCAGTTACGAAGGGGTGGTAACTAATGAAAAACTGTTTTTT

V: TRBV12-3/TRBV12-4
size: few
D: NA
J: TRBJ1-3
CDR3: CASSWDLTTLNTIYF
DNA: TGTGCCAGCAGCTGGGACCTAACTACTTTAAACACCATATATTTT